This passage covers 17 T cell receptor beta chains from one sample sequenced in a study of cytomegalovirus exposure and HLA in healthy donors. PCR involved 60 Vbeta and 13 Jbeta primers. The protocol was immunoSEQ multiplex PCR, while the TCRdb copy is restricted to in-frame clones and leaves out a portion. Among about 140,000 clones listed, about four fifths were seen once. Specimen: PBMCs. The receptors shown here come from a man in his forties in good health and CMV-seropositive.

The chain is built from TRBV30 and TRBJ1-2; possibly TRBD1 for D (6 bases). V lost 5 bases to trimming and J lost 3 bases, with 19 bases between them. The germline V gene has CDR1 GTSNPN and CDR2 SVGIG (reference sequence). This CDR3 is 15 amino acids long. As DNA, the CDR3 is TGTGCCTGGTGGTCAGGGGCCGGCCAAGACTATGGCTACACCTTC. It is translated as CAWWSGAGQDYGYTF.

The rearrangement joins TRBV10-1 to TRBJ2-7, with 7 bases aligning to TRBD2. Looked up from germline, CDR1 is WNHNN and CDR2 is SYGVQD (reference sequence). The CDR3 contains 14 residues. Trimming cost V 4 bases and J 2 bases; bases outside gene matches: 5. In nucleotides, the CDR3 is TGCGCCAGCAGTGGCCCGGGAGGCGCCTACGAGCAGTACTTC. It translates to CASSGPGGAYEQYF.

The CDR3 bases are TGCGCCAGCAGTGAGGGTCGGAGCTCTGGAAACACCATATATTTT. The encoded protein is CASSEGRSSGNTIYF. The V and J genes are TRBV10-2 and TRBJ1-3; D unresolved. CDR1 is WSHSY and CDR2 is SAAADI in the germline V gene. The V and J ends lost 2 bases and 0 bases respectively, with 8 bases between them. The CDR3 extends over 15 amino acids.

The rearrangement links TRBV6-5 to TRBJ1-1; 9 nucleotides align to TRBD1. The CDR3 runs to 14 residues. V lost 3 bases to trimming and J lost 7 bases; unmatched junction nucleotides: 6. Germline CDR1 and CDR2: MNHEY and SVGAGI. The CDR3 here is CASSYDGTGYEAFF. CDR3 sequence (DNA): TGTGCCAGCAGTTATGACGGGACAGGGTATGAAGCTTTCTTT.

V usage is TRBV7-9 and J usage is TRBJ2-1, with a weak D call TRBD2 (6 bases). The V gene's germline CDR1 is SEHNR and CDR2 FQNEAQ (reference sequence). The CDR3 is 13 residues long. Trimming pared 5 bases from V and 12 bases from J, leaving 17 bases between. The chain's CDR3 is CASSPAGMVGQFF. CDR3 DNA sequence: TGTGCCAGCAGCCCGGCGGGGATGGTTGGGCAGTTCTTC.

This clone was recorded a few times. CDR3: CASRVSTTNSPLHF. Here the CDR3 DNA reads TGTGCCAGCAGGGTTTCAACGACAAATTCACCCCTCCACTTT. The chain recombines TRBV19 with TRBJ1-6; a possible D gene is TRBD1 (5 bases). Germline values: CDR1 LNHDA, CDR2 SQIVND (reference sequence). The V end lost 9 bases, the J end lost 7 bases, and 16 bases lay between the germline ends. CDR3 length: 14 residues.

The J gene is TRBJ2-2, the V gene TRBV6-4, with D tentatively TRBD2 (6 bases). The CDR3 has 16 residues. The V gene's germline CDR1 is MRHNA and CDR2 SNTAGT. V dropped 6 bases and J dropped 5 bases, with 19 bases sitting between them. Here the CDR3 DNA reads TGTGCCAGCAGCCCCGGAGGGGCGGAACCGACCGGGGAGCTGTTTTTT. Encoded protein: CASSPGGAEPTGELFF.

This chain connects TRBV19 to TRBJ1-2; tentatively, D is TRBD1 (5 bases). Between the trimmed V and J ends, which lost 7 bases and 4 bases, there was a span of 19 bases. Germline CDR1 and CDR2: LNHDA and SQIVND (reference sequence). This CDR3 contains 15 residues. CDR3 DNA sequence: TGTGCCAGTATGGCCAGGGCGGCCCCAAGCTATGGCTACACCTTC. This codes for CASMARAAPSYGYTF.

The chain links TRBV7-2 to TRBJ1-1; 8 bases are shared with TRBD1. The junction had 7 bases not matched to a gene; V was cut back by 5 bases and J by 8 bases. Germline values: CDR1 SGHTA, CDR2 FQGNSA. The CDR3 covers 13 residues. The CDR3 reads CASSPGGRLEAFF. The CDR3 DNA reads as TGTGCCAGCAGCCCAGGGGGCCGGTTAGAAGCTTTCTTT.

The rearrangement links TRBV7-2 to TRBJ2-2; 8 bases agree with TRBD1. Trimming cost V 5 bases and J 5 bases; bases outside gene matches: 10. Germline lookup yields CDR1 SGHTA and CDR2 FQGNSA. This CDR3 has 16 amino acids. CDR3 in DNA: TGTGCCAGCAGCATTAGGCAGGGGGCAAGAACCGGGGAGCTGTTTTTT. Translating it yields CASSIRQGARTGELFF.

In this sample, this clone turned up once. The chain couples TRBV6-6 to TRBJ2-2, with 7 bases fitting TRBD2. This CDR3 region has 14 residues. Looked up from germline, CDR1 is MNHNY and CDR2 is SVGAGI (reference sequence). V shed 2 bases, J shed 7 bases, and the junction held 4 bases outside the gene matches. This chain's CDR3 is CASSYGGGGGELFF. In nucleotides, the CDR3 is TGTGCCAGCAGTTACGGGGGGGGTGGCGGGGAGCTGTTTTTT.

This clone appeared once. This chain connects TRBV5-6 to TRBJ2-7; TRBD2 matches 8 bases. This CDR3 spans 15 amino acids. Germline CDR1 SGHDT, CDR2 YYEEEE. V shed 2 bases, J shed 5 bases, and the junction held 9 bases outside the gene matches. For the CDR3, the DNA is TGTGCCAGCAGCTTATTCCAGGGGCGGGGGGACGAGCAGTACTTC. Protein sequence: CASSLFQGRGDEQYF.

The count of this clone is one. Sequence at one end of the junction differs from germline and may be a read error. J is TRBJ2-2 and V is TRBV25-1; 8 bases are shared with TRBD2. The CDR3 runs 14 residues. CDR1 is MGHDK, CDR2 SYGVNS, per germline. The CDR3: CANSASGSAGELFF. The CDR3 nucleotides are TGTGCCAACAGTGCCAGCGGGAGTGCCGGGGAGCTGTTTTTT.

The V gene is TRBV7-8, the J gene TRBJ2-3; D remains unclear. The CDR3 has 16 residues. Germline V gene sequence: CDR1 SGHVS, CDR2 FQNEAQ. The V end lost 0 bases, the J end lost 1 base, and 11 bases lay between the germline ends. The CDR3 nucleotides read TGTGCCAGCAGCTTAGCGACTGGTCTACGCACAGATACGCAGTATTTT. Residues: CASSLATGLRTDTQYF.

This clone was found once. The rearrangement links TRBV10-3 to TRBJ2-1, with 9 nucleotides matching TRBD2. Per the germline V gene, CDR1 is ENHRY and CDR2 is SYGVKD. This CDR3 comprises 15 residues. The J segment lost 8 bases and the V segment lost 0 bases, leaving 5 bases of the junction unmatched. CDR3 protein: CAISESLGLAYEQFF. The DNA for the CDR3 is TGTGCCATCAGTGAGTCATTGGGACTAGCATATGAGCAGTTCTTC.

The CDR3 coding sequence is TGTGCCAGCAGCCCGGGGACGGGAGGTGGATATAATGAGCAGTTCTTC. It specifies CASSPGTGGGYNEQFF. The chain joins TRBV7-9 to TRBJ2-1, with 7 bases matching TRBD2. The germline CDR1 and CDR2 sequences are SEHNR and FQNEAQ (reference sequence). The CDR3 loop spans 16 amino acids. J lost 7 bases, V lost 5 bases, and 14 bases had no gene match.

The CDR3 reads CASSAGINQPQHF. CDR3 coding DNA: TGTGCCAGCAGCGCAGGGATCAATCAGCCCCAGCATTTT. The chain is built from TRBV7-2 and TRBJ1-5, with TRBD1 as a possible D gene (5 bases). The V gene's germline CDR1 is SGHTA and CDR2 FQGNSA. Trimming cost V 5 bases and J 3 bases, with 8 bases left between them. This CDR3 has 13 amino acids.